What follows are 13 T cell receptor beta chains derived from one specimen sequenced in a study of OX40 agonist ivuxolimab in advanced cancers. Clones were sequenced by immunoSEQ multiplex PCR, and TCRdb holds only the in-frame ones, with some missing. This table holds approximately 68,000 clones, more than 90% found once. Sequenced here: CD4+ or CD8+ T cells sorted from blood, sampled in a trial of the OX40 agonist ivuxolimab. Receptors originate from an adult with an advanced solid tumor such as melanoma, head and neck, liver or kidney cancer.

The rearrangement uses TRBV6-6 and TRBJ2-7, with TRBD1 identical over 7 bases. Germline V gene sequence: CDR1 MNHNY, CDR2 SVGAGI (reference sequence). This CDR3 spans 16 amino acids. Trimming took 4 bases from V and 0 from J; bases not matched to a gene: 9. This chain's CDR3 is CASSSATRDSSYEQYF. CDR3 sequence (DNA): TGTGCCAGCAGTTCCGCAACCCGGGACAGCTCCTACGAGCAGTACTTC.

The chain has TRBV6-1 and TRBJ2-1; 8 positions match TRBD1. The CDR3 is 16 residues long. V lost 2 bases, J lost 4 bases, and 7 bases stayed unmatched. Germline loops: CDR1 MNHNS, CDR2 SASEGT. The CDR3 nucleotides are TGTGCCAGCAGTGAACTCCCGGGACAGGCATACAATGAGCAGTTCTTC. The encoded protein is CASSELPGQAYNEQFF.

V and J are TRBV19 and TRBJ2-7, with 7 bases that match TRBD2. Trimming cost V 11 bases and J 3 bases; bases outside gene matches: 10. The V gene's germline CDR1 is LNHDA and CDR2 SQIVND (reference sequence). The CDR3 is 13 residues long. CDR3 in DNA: TGTGCCGCAGGAGCGGGGTTCCTCTACGAGCAGTACTTC. This sequence encodes CAAGAGFLYEQYF.

The J gene is TRBJ2-1, the V gene TRBV4-1; a weak D match, TRBD2 (6 bases). Germline loops: CDR1 MGHRA, CDR2 YSYEKL. V lost 4 bases, J lost 9 bases, and 16 bases lay in between. The CDR3 covers 14 residues. Here the CDR3 DNA reads TGCGCCAGCAGCCTAACGAGCGTAGCGGTTGAGCAGTTCTTC. The encoded protein is CASSLTSVAVEQFF.

This clone was detected only once. The chain employs TRBV2 and TRBJ2-7, with D tentatively TRBD1 (6 bases). Between the trimmed V and J ends, which lost 0 bases and 0 bases, there was a span of 12 bases. The germline V gene encodes CDR1 SNHLY and CDR2 FYNNEI. The CDR3 is 16 residues long. CDR3 residues: CASSEALDSISYEQYF. CDR3 in DNA: TGTGCCAGCAGTGAAGCGCTGGACAGTATCTCCTACGAGCAGTACTTC.

The genes are TRBV6-5 and TRBJ1-6; TRBD1 might be the D (5 bases). Trimming stripped 4 bases from V and 9 bases from J, with 16 bases between. Germline V gives CDR1 MNHEY, CDR2 SVGAGI. The CDR3 extends over 15 amino acids. CDR3 loop: CASSLGDARVSPLHF. The CDR3 DNA reads TGTGCCAGCAGTTTAGGGGACGCGCGCGTTTCACCCCTCCACTTT.

This clone has more than one count but fewer than ten. This chain links TRBV9 with TRBJ1-5; 10 bases fit TRBD1. Losses at the gene ends were 2 bases for V and 6 bases for J; bases not matched to a gene: 2. Germline CDR1 is SGDLS and CDR2 is YYNGEE. This CDR3 region has 14 residues. The CDR3 loop reads CASSVGQGSQPQHF. The DNA of the CDR3 is TGTGCCAGCAGCGTGGGACAGGGGAGTCAGCCCCAGCATTTT.

V usage is TRBV7-8 and J usage is TRBJ2-1, with 9 bases identical to TRBD1. The V and J ends lost 4 bases and 2 bases, in that order; junction bases with no gene match: 6. The CDR3 length is 16 residues. Germline V lookup: CDR1 SGHVS, CDR2 FQNEAQ. CDR3 amino acids: CASSSYRGLPYNEQFF. The CDR3 coding sequence is TGTGCCAGCAGCTCCTACAGGGGGCTTCCCTACAATGAGCAGTTCTTC.

This clone was observed a single time. The rearrangement joins TRBV4-1 to TRBJ2-7, with D possibly being TRBD1 (6 bases). Germline CDR1 reads MGHRA; CDR2 reads YSYEKL. CDR3 length equals 13 residues. Trimming cost V 2 bases and J 2 bases, with 7 bases left between them. CDR3: CASSQWTAYEQYF. The CDR3 nucleotides read TGCGCCAGCAGCCAATGGACAGCCTACGAGCAGTACTTC.

This chain joins TRBV30 and TRBJ2-1, with D perhaps assigned TRBD1 or TRBD2 (5 bases each). The CDR3 is made up of 13 amino acids. Germline loops: CDR1 GTSNPN, CDR2 SVGIG (reference sequence). Trimming stripped 3 bases from V and 3 bases from J, with 9 bases between. CDR3 loop: CAWRGVGYNEQFF. CDR3 bases: TGTGCCTGGAGGGGGGTGGGCTACAATGAGCAGTTCTTC.

The V call is TRBV18, the J call TRBJ2-7, with D uncertain. There are 16 residues in the CDR3. The germline V and J ends were trimmed by 3 bases and 0 bases, with 15 bases remaining between them. CDR1 KGHSH and CDR2 LQKENI come from the germline V gene. In DNA, the CDR3 is TGTGCCAGCTCACCCGCCGGCGGAACCCTCTCCTACGAGCAGTACTTC. Amino acids: CASSPAGGTLSYEQYF.

The chain couples TRBV7-3 to TRBJ2-3, with a possible D match to TRBD1 (6 bases). This CDR3 contains 17 residues. The germline V gene encodes CDR1 SGHTA and CDR2 FQGTGA. V shed 5 bases and J shed 5 bases, with 23 bases lying between them. This CDR3 is CASSTKQGSEAEDTQYF. The DNA for the CDR3 is TGTGCCAGCAGCACCAAACAGGGCTCGGAAGCTGAAGATACGCAGTATTTT.

This clone appeared once. This chain uses TRBV7-6 with TRBJ2-3; 9 bases are a match to TRBD2. Germline loops: CDR1 SGHVS, CDR2 FNYEAQ. This CDR3 spans 17 amino acids. Trimming cost V 0 bases and J 2 bases; bases outside gene matches: 6. CDR3 coding DNA: TGTGCCAGCAGCTTAGCGGCTAGCGGGGCATACACAGATACGCAGTATTTT. Protein product: CASSLAASGAYTDTQYF.